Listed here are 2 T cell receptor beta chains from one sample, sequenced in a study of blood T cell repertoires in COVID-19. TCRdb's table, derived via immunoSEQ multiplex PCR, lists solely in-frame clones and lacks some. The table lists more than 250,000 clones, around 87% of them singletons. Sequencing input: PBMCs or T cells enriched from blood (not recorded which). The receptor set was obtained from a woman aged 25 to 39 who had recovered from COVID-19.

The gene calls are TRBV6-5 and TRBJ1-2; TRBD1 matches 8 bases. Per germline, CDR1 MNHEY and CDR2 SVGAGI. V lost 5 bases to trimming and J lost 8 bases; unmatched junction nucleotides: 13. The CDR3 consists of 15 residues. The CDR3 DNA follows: TGTGCCAGCAGTAGGGGACAGGAGGATGTCTGGGGCTACACCTTC. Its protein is CASSRGQEDVWGYTF.

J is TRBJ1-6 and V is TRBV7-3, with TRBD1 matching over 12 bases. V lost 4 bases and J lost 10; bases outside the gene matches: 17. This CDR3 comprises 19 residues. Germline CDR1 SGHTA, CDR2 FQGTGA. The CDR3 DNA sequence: TGTGCCAGCAGCTCCTTGTGGGGACAGGGGGCATACAAGCGGTCACCCCTCCACTTT. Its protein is CASSSLWGQGAYKRSPLHF. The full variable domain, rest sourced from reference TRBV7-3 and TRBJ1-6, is GAGVSQTPSNKVTEKGKYVELRCDPISGHTALYWYRQSLGQGPEFLIYFQGTGAADDSGLPNDRFFAVRPEGSVSTLKIQRTERGDSAVYLCASSSLWGQGAYKRSPLHFGNGTRLTVT.